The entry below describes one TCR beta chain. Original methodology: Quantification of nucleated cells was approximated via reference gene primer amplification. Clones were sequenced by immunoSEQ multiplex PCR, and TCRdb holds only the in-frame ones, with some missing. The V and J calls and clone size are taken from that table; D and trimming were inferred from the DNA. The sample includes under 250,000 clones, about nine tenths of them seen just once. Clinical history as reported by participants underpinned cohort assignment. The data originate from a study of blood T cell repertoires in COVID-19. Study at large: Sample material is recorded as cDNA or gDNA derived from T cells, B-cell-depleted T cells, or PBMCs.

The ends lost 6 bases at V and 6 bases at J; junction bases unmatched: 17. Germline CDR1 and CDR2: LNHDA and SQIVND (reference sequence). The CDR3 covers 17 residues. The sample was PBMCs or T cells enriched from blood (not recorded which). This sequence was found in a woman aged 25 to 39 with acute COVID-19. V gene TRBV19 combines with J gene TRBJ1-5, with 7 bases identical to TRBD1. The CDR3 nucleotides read TGTGCCAGTAGCTCCAGAGGGGGGACAGTTCTTTCTCAGCCCCAGCATTTT. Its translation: CASSSRGGTVLSQPQHF.